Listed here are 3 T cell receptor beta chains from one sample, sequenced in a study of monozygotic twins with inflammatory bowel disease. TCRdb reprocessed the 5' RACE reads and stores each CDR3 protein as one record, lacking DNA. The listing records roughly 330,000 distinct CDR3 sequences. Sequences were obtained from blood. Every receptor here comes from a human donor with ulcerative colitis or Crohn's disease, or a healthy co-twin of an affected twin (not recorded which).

This chain's CDR3 is CASSPDSREENIQYF. The chain couples TRBV4-1 to TRBJ2-4; TCRdb picks TRBD2, but there is no DNA to check that call. The germline V gene encodes CDR1 MGHRA and CDR2 YSYEKL. The CDR3 covers 15 residues.

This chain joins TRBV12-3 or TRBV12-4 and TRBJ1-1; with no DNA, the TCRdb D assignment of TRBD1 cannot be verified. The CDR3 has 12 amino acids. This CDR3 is CASRRDRGEAFF.

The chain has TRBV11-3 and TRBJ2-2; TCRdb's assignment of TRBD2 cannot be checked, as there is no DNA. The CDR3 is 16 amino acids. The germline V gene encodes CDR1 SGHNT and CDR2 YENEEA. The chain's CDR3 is CASSRVPGGRTGELFF.